This is a list of T cell receptor beta chains from one sample in a study of early T cells in non-severe SARS-CoV-2 infection. MiXCR, run by TCRdb on the 5' RACE reads, gives a single entry per CDR3 protein. In the table there are 55,000 to 70,000 distinct CDR3 sequences, around 12% of which are singletons. Sample: whole blood, taken at baseline. Receptor source: an adult who was a healthcare worker with PCR-confirmed SARS-CoV-2 infection or an uninfected control (not recorded which). The donor label of this sample is uncertain. The CDR3 runs from the conserved cysteine through the conserved F or W. Fields, in order: CDR3 length, J gene, V gene, CDR3 protein.

cdr3_length: 12
j_call: TRBJ1-6
v_call: TRBV19
cdr3_aa: CASKDYNSPLHF

cdr3_length: 13
j_call: TRBJ2-2
v_call: TRBV7-8
cdr3_aa: CASSSGIAGELFF

cdr3_length: 16
j_call: TRBJ2-1
v_call: TRBV11-2
cdr3_aa: CASSLDLLGGYNEQFF

cdr3_length: 11
j_call: TRBJ2-5
v_call: TRBV6-1
cdr3_aa: CASSEQETQYF

cdr3_length: 19
j_call: TRBJ2-4
v_call: TRBV6-1
cdr3_aa: CASSENLGQVRRGRHIQYF

cdr3_length: 13
j_call: TRBJ2-5
v_call: TRBV25-1
cdr3_aa: CASNRLAEETQYF

cdr3_length: 17
j_call: TRBJ1-6
v_call: TRBV2
cdr3_aa: CASSEATASSYNSPLHF

cdr3_length: 16
j_call: TRBJ2-1
v_call: TRBV19
cdr3_aa: CASMGWTSGGYNEQFF

cdr3_length: 15
j_call: TRBJ2-5
v_call: TRBV10-1
cdr3_aa: CASSQGTGDGKTQYF

cdr3_length: 15
j_call: TRBJ2-3
v_call: TRBV6-6
cdr3_aa: CASGYGTLREDTQYF

cdr3_length: 16
j_call: TRBJ2-5
v_call: TRBV27
cdr3_aa: CASSLSPTSGVETQYF

cdr3_length: 14
j_call: TRBJ1-5
v_call: TRBV6-6
cdr3_aa: CASSGQGANQPQHF

cdr3_length: 16
j_call: TRBJ2-1
v_call: TRBV24-1
cdr3_aa: CATSDLASGGYNEQFF

cdr3_length: 13
j_call: TRBJ1-5
v_call: TRBV7-8
cdr3_aa: CASSALPGQPQHF

cdr3_length: 13
j_call: TRBJ1-5
v_call: TRBV12-3/TRBV12-4
cdr3_aa: CASSFSSAQPQHF

cdr3_length: 14
j_call: TRBJ1-1
v_call: TRBV18
cdr3_aa: CASSPLGGRTEAFF

cdr3_length: 17
j_call: TRBJ2-3
v_call: TRBV3-1
cdr3_aa: CASSQEPDGPSTDTQYF

cdr3_length: 16
j_call: TRBJ2-3
v_call: TRBV20-1
cdr3_aa: CSAPLMLAVSTDTQYF

cdr3_length: 14
j_call: TRBJ2-2
v_call: TRBV9
cdr3_aa: CASSVGADTGELFF

cdr3_length: 10
j_call: TRBJ2-5
v_call: TRBV20-1
cdr3_aa: CSALGETQYF

cdr3_length: 13
j_call: TRBJ1-1
v_call: TRBV20-1
cdr3_aa: CSAQTGDNTEAFF

cdr3_length: 15
j_call: TRBJ2-1
v_call: TRBV15
cdr3_aa: CATSNHLWQNNEQFF

cdr3_length: 15
j_call: TRBJ1-6
v_call: TRBV10-2
cdr3_aa: CASSESNWGGSPLHF

cdr3_length: 15
j_call: TRBJ2-3
v_call: TRBV7-3
cdr3_aa: CASSLAGGFTDTQYF

cdr3_length: 15
j_call: TRBJ1-2
v_call: TRBV18
cdr3_aa: CASSPPGQVSGGYTF

cdr3_length: 13
j_call: TRBJ1-2
v_call: TRBV12-3/TRBV12-4
cdr3_aa: CASSLDRISFHTF

cdr3_length: 16
j_call: TRBJ2-1
v_call: TRBV29-1
cdr3_aa: CSVEEGSGAGYNEQFF

cdr3_length: 15
j_call: TRBJ2-3
v_call: TRBV12-3/TRBV12-4
cdr3_aa: CASRRLAGGTDTQYF

cdr3_length: 14
j_call: TRBJ2-6
v_call: TRBV12-3/TRBV12-4
cdr3_aa: CASSRGAGANVLTF

cdr3_length: 14
j_call: TRBJ2-3
v_call: TRBV6-2/TRBV6-3
cdr3_aa: CASRVQIGTDTQYF

cdr3_length: 17
j_call: TRBJ2-6
v_call: TRBV6-2/TRBV6-3
cdr3_aa: CASSYSNIVSGANVLTF

cdr3_length: 17
j_call: TRBJ1-6
v_call: TRBV5-8
cdr3_aa: CVSSLMLGRANNSPLHF

cdr3_length: 14
j_call: TRBJ1-2
v_call: TRBV24-1
cdr3_aa: CATSDHQSYYGYTF

cdr3_length: 16
j_call: TRBJ2-2
v_call: TRBV5-6
cdr3_aa: CASSLPGQGYTGELFF

cdr3_length: 13
j_call: TRBJ2-3
v_call: TRBV20-1
cdr3_aa: CSANPRGWVTQYF

cdr3_length: 16
j_call: TRBJ2-3
v_call: TRBV28
cdr3_aa: CASSQQAGGLVDTQYF

cdr3_length: 14
j_call: TRBJ1-1
v_call: TRBV5-1
cdr3_aa: CASSLKGMNTEAFF

cdr3_length: 13
j_call: TRBJ2-5
v_call: TRBV10-3
cdr3_aa: CAINRGIQETQYF

cdr3_length: 14
j_call: TRBJ2-5
v_call: TRBV28
cdr3_aa: CASSYTGGAETQYF

cdr3_length: 18
j_call: TRBJ2-6
v_call: TRBV4-2
cdr3_aa: CASSQDWQGPTGANVLTF

cdr3_length: 13
j_call: TRBJ2-3
v_call: TRBV7-3
cdr3_aa: CASSTQPGNTQYF

cdr3_length: 16
j_call: TRBJ1-4
v_call: TRBV5-1
cdr3_aa: CASSLGLGATNEKLFF

cdr3_length: 15
j_call: TRBJ2-2
v_call: TRBV5-5
cdr3_aa: CASSDPGQNTGELFF

cdr3_length: 14
j_call: TRBJ1-2
v_call: TRBV7-2
cdr3_aa: CASSLARDPNGYTF

cdr3_length: 13
j_call: TRBJ1-2
v_call: TRBV11-1
cdr3_aa: CASSPQGSLGYTF

cdr3_length: 15
j_call: TRBJ1-4
v_call: TRBV6-5
cdr3_aa: CASGVMGDLNEKLFF

cdr3_length: 15
j_call: TRBJ2-2
v_call: TRBV27
cdr3_aa: CASSAGTVNTGELFF

cdr3_length: 14
j_call: TRBJ1-6
v_call: TRBV12-3/TRBV12-4
cdr3_aa: CASSLGHPYSPLHF

cdr3_length: 14
j_call: TRBJ2-3
v_call: TRBV29-1
cdr3_aa: CSAQGSRGANTQYF

cdr3_length: 14
j_call: TRBJ1-3
v_call: TRBV29-1
cdr3_aa: CSVAGRNSGNTIYF

cdr3_length: 11
j_call: TRBJ2-2
v_call: TRBV3-1
cdr3_aa: CASSHSGELFF

cdr3_length: 15
j_call: TRBJ2-3
v_call: TRBV12-3/TRBV12-4
cdr3_aa: CASSPVTGSADTQYF

cdr3_length: 15
j_call: TRBJ2-3
v_call: TRBV3-1
cdr3_aa: CASSQGTTSTDTQYF

cdr3_length: 13
j_call: TRBJ1-2
v_call: TRBV20-1
cdr3_aa: CSAQPQRGYGYTF

cdr3_length: 18
j_call: TRBJ2-3
v_call: TRBV20-1
cdr3_aa: CSAKWVMPRGAGADTQYF

cdr3_length: 15
j_call: TRBJ1-6
v_call: TRBV9
cdr3_aa: CASSVVAGFNSPLHF

cdr3_length: 15
j_call: TRBJ1-6
v_call: TRBV7-2
cdr3_aa: CASSSGTSSNSPLHF

cdr3_length: 14
j_call: TRBJ2-1
v_call: TRBV6-5
cdr3_aa: CATAEGGPFPEQFF